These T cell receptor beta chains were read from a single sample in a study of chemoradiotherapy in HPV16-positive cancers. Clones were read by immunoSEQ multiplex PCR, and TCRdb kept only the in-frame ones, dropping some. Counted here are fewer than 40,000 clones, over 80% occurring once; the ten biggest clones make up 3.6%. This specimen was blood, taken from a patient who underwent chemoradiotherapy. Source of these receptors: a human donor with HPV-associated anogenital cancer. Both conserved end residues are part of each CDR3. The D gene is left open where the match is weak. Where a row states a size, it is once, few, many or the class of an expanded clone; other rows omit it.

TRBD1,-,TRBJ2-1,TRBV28,CASSFLALRQGNEQFF,TGTGCCAGCAGTTTTCTGGCATTGAGACAGGGGAATGAGCAGTTCTTC
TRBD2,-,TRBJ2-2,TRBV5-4,CASSASWTSGTGELFF,TGTGCCAGCAGCGCCTCGTGGACTAGCGGAACCGGGGAGCTGTTTTTT
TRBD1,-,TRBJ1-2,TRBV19,CASSNRGFGYTF,TGTGCCAGTAGTAACAGGGGTTTTGGCTACACCTTC
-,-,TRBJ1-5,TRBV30,CAWSPKGGQPQHF,TGTGCCTGGAGTCCCAAGGGGGGACAGCCCCAGCATTTT
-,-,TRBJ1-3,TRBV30,CAWSGGFSGNTIYF,TGTGCCTGGAGCGGAGGGTTTTCTGGAAACACCATATATTTT
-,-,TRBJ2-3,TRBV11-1,CASSAPGDTDTQYF,TGTGCCAGCAGCGCACCGGGGGACACAGATACGCAGTATTTT
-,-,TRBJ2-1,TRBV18,CASSPGGSYNEQFF,TGTGCCAGCTCACCGGGGGGCTCCTACAATGAGCAGTTCTTC
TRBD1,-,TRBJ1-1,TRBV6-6,CASSYSGQNMNTEAFF,TGTGCCAGCAGTTACTCGGGACAGAACATGAACACTGAAGCTTTCTTT
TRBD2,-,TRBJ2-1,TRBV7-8,CASSLVGGTYNEQFF,TGTGCCAGCAGCTTAGTGGGGGGGACCTACAATGAGCAGTTCTTC
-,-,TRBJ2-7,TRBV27,CASSPDGSYEQYF,TGTGCCAGCAGTCCCGACGGCTCCTACGAGCAGTACTTC
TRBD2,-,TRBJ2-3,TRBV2,CASRPAGGISTDTQYF,TGTGCCAGCAGGCCAGCGGGGGGGATTAGCACAGATACGCAGTATTTT
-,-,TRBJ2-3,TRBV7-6,CASSLAQVDTQYF,TGTGCCAGCAGCTTAGCACAGGTGGATACGCAGTATTTT
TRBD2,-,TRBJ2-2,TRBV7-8,CASSLVGGGFTGELFF,TGTGCCAGCAGCTTAGTCGGCGGGGGGTTCACCGGGGAGCTGTTTTTT
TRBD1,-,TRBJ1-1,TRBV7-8,CASSSARDRREAFF,TGTGCCAGCAGCTCCGCTAGGGACAGGAGAGAAGCTTTCTTT
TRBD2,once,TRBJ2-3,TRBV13,CASSLAGLAGGTDTQYF,TGTGCCAGCAGCTTAGCCGGACTAGCGGGGGGCACAGATACGCAGTATTTT
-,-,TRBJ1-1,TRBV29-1,CSDFSRGYTEAFF,TGCAGCGACTTTTCGCGGGGGTACACTGAAGCTTTCTTT
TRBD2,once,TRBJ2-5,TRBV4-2,CASSQEVAGGPETQYF,TGTGCCAGCAGCCAAGAGGTAGCGGGGGGGCCTGAGACCCAGTACTTC
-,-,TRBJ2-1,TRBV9,CASSPPAQGGDEQFF,TGTGCCAGCAGCCCTCCCGCACAGGGGGGGGATGAGCAGTTCTTC
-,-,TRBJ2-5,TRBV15,CATSRENRKETQYF,TGTGCCACCAGCAGAGAAAACAGGAAGGAGACCCAGTACTTC
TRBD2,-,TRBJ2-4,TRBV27,CASTRSGGIGNIQYF,TGTGCCAGCACCCGCTCGGGGGGTATCGGAAACATTCAGTACTTC
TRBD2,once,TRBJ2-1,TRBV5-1,CASSLTVAGDYNEQFF,TGCGCCAGCAGCTTGACCGTAGCGGGGGATTACAATGAGCAGTTCTTC
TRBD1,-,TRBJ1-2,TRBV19,CASRMHSGTDYGYTF,TGTGCCAGTAGAATGCATTCCGGGACAGACTATGGCTACACCTTC
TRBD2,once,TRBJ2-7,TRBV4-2,CASSQGGEGYEQYF,TGTGCCAGCAGCCAAGGGGGGGAGGGATACGAGCAGTACTTC
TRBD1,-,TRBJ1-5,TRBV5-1,CASSTGAGNQPQHF,TGCGCCAGCAGCACAGGGGCGGGCAATCAGCCCCAGCATTTT
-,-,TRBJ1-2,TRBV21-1,CASSPLGEGAVRYGYTF,TGTGCCAGCAGCCCCCTCGGGGAAGGGGCTGTTAGATATGGCTACACCTTC
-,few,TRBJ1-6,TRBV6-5,CASSYSDSYNSPLHF,TGTGCCAGCAGTTATTCCGACAGCTATAATTCACCCCTCCACTTT
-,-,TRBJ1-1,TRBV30,CAWSLKSGTEAFF,TGTGCCTGGAGTTTGAAGAGTGGCACTGAAGCTTTCTTT
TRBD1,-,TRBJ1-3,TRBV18,CASSAGGTGNTIYF,TGTGCCAGCTCCGCAGGGGGCACCGGAAACACCATATATTTT
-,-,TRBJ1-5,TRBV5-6,CASSLTFRRASSNQPQHF,TGTGCCAGCAGCTTAACTTTCAGGAGGGCCTCTAGCAATCAGCCCCAGCATTTT
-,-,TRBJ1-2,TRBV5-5,CASHGRGNYGYTF,TGTGCCAGCCACGGACGGGGAAACTATGGCTACACCTTC
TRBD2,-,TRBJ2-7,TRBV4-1,CASSPAGLEAYEQYF,TGCGCCAGCAGCCCTGCGGGACTAGAGGCTTACGAGCAGTACTTC
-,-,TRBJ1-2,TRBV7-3,CASSPGANYGYTF,TGTGCCAGCAGCCCCGGAGCTAACTATGGCTACACCTTC
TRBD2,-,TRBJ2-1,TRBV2,CASNPGLGSYNEQFF,TGTGCCAGCAATCCGGGACTAGGCTCCTACAATGAGCAGTTCTTC
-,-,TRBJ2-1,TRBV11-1,CASSLDAGYNEQFF,TGTGCCAGCAGCTTAGATGCAGGTTACAATGAGCAGTTCTTC
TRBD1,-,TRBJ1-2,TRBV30,CAWSPSLGQGVIGYTF,TGTGCCTGGAGTCCCTCACTGGGACAGGGAGTTATCGGCTACACCTTC
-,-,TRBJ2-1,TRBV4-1,CASIDSSSYNEQFF,TGCGCCAGCATTGACAGTAGCTCCTACAATGAGCAGTTCTTC
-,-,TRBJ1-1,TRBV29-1,CSVVPWAGPNTEAFF,TGCAGCGTTGTCCCCTGGGCAGGGCCGAACACTGAAGCTTTCTTT
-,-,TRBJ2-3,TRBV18,CASSRLGGKRANTDTQYF,TGTGCCAGCTCAAGGCTAGGGGGGAAGCGGGCCAACACAGATACGCAGTATTTT
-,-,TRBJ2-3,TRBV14,CASSPYRDTQYF,TGTGCCAGCAGCCCCTATCGAGATACGCAGTATTTT
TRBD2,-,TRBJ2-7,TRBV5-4,CASSFLAGSYEQYF,TGTGCCAGCAGCTTTCTAGCGGGTTCCTACGAGCAGTACTTC
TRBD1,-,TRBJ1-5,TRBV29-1,CSVIPGQGASNQPQHF,TGCAGCGTGATCCCGGGACAGGGGGCCAGCAATCAGCCCCAGCATTTT
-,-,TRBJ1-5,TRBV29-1,CSARKAPDQPQHF,TGCAGCGCACGAAAAGCTCCGGATCAGCCCCAGCATTTT
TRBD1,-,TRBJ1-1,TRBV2,CASSFASGGYTEAFF,TGTGCCAGCAGTTTTGCCTCAGGGGGTTACACTGAAGCTTTCTTT
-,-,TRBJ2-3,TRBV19,CASSIKTSTDTQYF,TGTGCCAGTAGTATAAAGACTAGCACAGATACGCAGTATTTT
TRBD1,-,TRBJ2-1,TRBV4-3,CASSQTGNSYNEQFF,TGCGCCAGCAGCCAGACAGGGAACTCCTACAATGAGCAGTTCTTC
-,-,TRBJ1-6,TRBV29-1,CSVVWPEPYNSPLHF,TGCAGCGTTGTATGGCCGGAGCCTTATAATTCACCCCTCCACTTT
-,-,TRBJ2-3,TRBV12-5,CASGLVLVGGGITQYF,TGTGCTAGTGGTTTGGTACTCGTAGGGGGAGGGATTACGCAGTATTTT
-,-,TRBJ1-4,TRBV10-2,CASRMNEKLFF,TGCGCCAGCAGGATGAATGAAAAACTGTTTTTT
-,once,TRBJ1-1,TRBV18,CASSPVGKLMNTEAFF,TGTGCCAGCTCACCAGTCGGGAAACTCATGAACACTGAAGCTTTCTTT
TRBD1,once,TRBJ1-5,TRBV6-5,CASSSGTGYQPQHF,TGTGCCAGCAGTTCCGGGACAGGGTATCAGCCCCAGCATTTT
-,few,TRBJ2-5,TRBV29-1,CSVEVGGAETQYF,TGCAGCGTTGAAGTCGGGGGCGCGGAGACCCAGTACTTC
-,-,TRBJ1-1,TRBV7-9,CASSFLGLQETFF,TGTGCCAGCAGCTTCCTAGGGCTTCAGGAGACTTTCTTT
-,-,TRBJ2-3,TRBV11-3,CASSFGGSDTQYF,TGTGCCAGCAGCTTCGGGGGTTCAGATACGCAGTATTTT
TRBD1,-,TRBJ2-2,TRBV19,CASSPDRAATGELFF,TGTGCCAGTAGTCCGGACAGGGCGGCCACCGGGGAGCTGTTTTTT
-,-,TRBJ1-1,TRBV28,CASSLYGGRNTEAFF,TGTGCCAGCAGTTTATATGGGGGGCGGAACACTGAAGCTTTCTTT
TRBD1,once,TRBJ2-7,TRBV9,CASSVHPWGQGVEQYF,TGTGCCAGCAGCGTCCATCCTTGGGGACAGGGCGTCGAGCAGTACTTC
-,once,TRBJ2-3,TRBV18,CASSHRTDTQYF,TGTGCCAGCTCACATAGAACAGATACGCAGTATTTT
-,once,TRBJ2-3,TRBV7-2,CASSSFTDTQYF,TGTGCCAGCAGCTCCTTCACAGATACGCAGTATTTT